A selection of T cell receptor beta chains follows, all from one sample in a study of somatic mutations in cytotoxic T cells in rheumatoid arthritis. Produced via immunoSEQ multiplex PCR; TCRdb's table is partial and in-frame only. The sample has around 18,000 clones; about 81% are singletons. The specimen was CD8+ T cells sorted from blood. The receptor set was obtained from an adult with rheumatoid arthritis. Both conserved end residues are part of each CDR3. D genes are given only for firm matches. Rows may omit the clone size; those that give it use once, few, many or a size class.

TRBV2,TRBD2,TRBJ2-5,-,CASTHGGTETQYF,TGTGCCAGCACCCACGGGGGGACGGAGACCCAGTACTTC
TRBV7-9,-,TRBJ2-1,-,CASTAHWASSYNEQFF,TGTGCCAGCACCGCTCATTGGGCAAGCTCCTACAATGAGCAGTTCTTC
TRBV20-1,-,TRBJ2-7,-,CSAQTGYEQYF,TGCAGTGCTCAGACAGGATACGAGCAGTACTTC
TRBV28,-,TRBJ1-4,-,CASSFDNGKLFF,TGTGCCAGCAGTTTTGACAATGGAAAACTGTTTTTT
TRBV4-2,TRBD1,TRBJ1-2,-,CASSQVTPRDSTSNYGYTF,TGTGCCAGCAGCCAAGTAACCCCACGGGACAGTACTAGCAACTATGGCTACACCTTC
TRBV4-2,-,TRBJ2-3,-,CASSQDGGKGPDTQYF,TGTGCCAGCAGCCAAGATGGCGGGAAAGGACCAGATACGCAGTATTTT
TRBV9,TRBD1,TRBJ2-7,-,CASSVATGISYEQYF,TGTGCCAGCAGCGTAGCGACAGGGATCAGCTACGAGCAGTACTTC
TRBV6-4,-,TRBJ2-3,-,CASSEGAGTTDTQYF,TGTGCCAGCAGCGAGGGCGCAGGGACGACAGATACGCAGTATTTT
TRBV9,TRBD2,TRBJ2-1,-,CASSVGEGLAGDEQFF,TGTGCCAGCAGCGTAGGGGAAGGGCTAGCGGGCGATGAGCAGTTCTTC
TRBV11-2,-,TRBJ2-5,-,CASSLSGVWGQETQYF,TGTGCCAGCAGCTTATCAGGGGTCTGGGGACAAGAGACCCAGTACTTC
TRBV13,-,TRBJ2-2,few,CASNYGQAPDTGELFF,TGTGCCAGCAACTACGGGCAGGCCCCTGACACCGGGGAGCTGTTTTTT
TRBV5-1,TRBD2,TRBJ2-3,once,CASSLSGASTDTQYF,TGCGCCAGCAGCTTGAGCGGGGCTTCGACAGATACGCAGTATTTT
TRBV11-1,-,TRBJ1-1,few,CASSLVSGSEAFF,TGTGCCAGCAGCTTAGTGTCGGGCAGCGAAGCTTTCTTT
TRBV30,-,TRBJ2-5,-,CAWTTLGYQETQYF,TGTGCCTGGACTACGTTGGGGTACCAAGAGACCCAGTACTTC
TRBV9,TRBD1,TRBJ1-2,-,CASSGTGTGGAGGYTF,TGTGCCAGCAGCGGGACCGGGACAGGGGGCGCCGGGGGCTACACCTTC
TRBV30,-,TRBJ1-5,-,CAWSNGGGASQPQHF,TGTGCCTGGAGTAACGGCGGTGGTGCATCCCAGCCCCAGCATTTT
TRBV5-6,TRBD2,TRBJ2-7,once,CASSLGLAVYEQYF,TGTGCCAGCAGCCTGGGACTAGCGGTATACGAGCAGTACTTC
TRBV11-1,-,TRBJ2-2,-,CASSPRDWLGNGELFF,TGTGCCAGCAGCCCCCGGGACTGGCTGGGGAACGGGGAGCTGTTTTTT
TRBV5-5,-,TRBJ2-7,-,CASSFNSGPYEQYF,TGTGCCAGCAGCTTTAATTCAGGTCCCTACGAGCAGTACTTC
TRBV27,TRBD1,TRBJ1-5,-,CASSLGQGLNQPQHF,TGTGCCAGCAGTTTGGGACAGGGCCTCAATCAGCCCCAGCATTTT
TRBV28,-,TRBJ2-3,-,CASSFADTQYF,TGTGCCAGCAGTTTCGCGGATACGCAGTATTTT
TRBV5-1,-,TRBJ1-1,-,CASSTLNRAIEAFF,TGCGCCAGCAGCACCCTTAACAGGGCGATTGAAGCTTTCTTT
TRBV9,TRBD2,TRBJ2-3,-,CASSVSGTSGGTDTQYF,TGTGCCAGCAGCGTATCCGGGACTAGCGGGGGGACAGATACGCAGTATTTT
TRBV7-9,-,TRBJ2-1,-,CASSLSPRGSYNEQFF,TGTGCCAGCAGCTTAAGTCCAAGAGGCTCCTACAATGAGCAGTTCTTC
TRBV7-9,TRBD2,TRBJ2-3,-,CASSYRGTSGTSTDTQYF,TGTGCCAGCAGCTATCGAGGGACTAGCGGGACTAGCACAGATACGCAGTATTTT
TRBV6-4,-,TRBJ2-1,once,CASSEAGEPYNEQFF,TGTGCCAGCAGTGAAGCCGGGGAACCCTACAATGAGCAGTTCTTC
TRBV6-6,-,TRBJ2-7,-,CASSYSRSYEQYF,TGTGCCAGCAGTTACAGCAGATCCTACGAGCAGTACTTC
TRBV6-5,-,TRBJ1-2,-,CASSYRQVSDGYTF,TGTGCCAGCAGTTACAGACAGGTGTCGGATGGCTACACCTTC
TRBV29-1,-,TRBJ1-1,-,CSVVLREAFF,TGCAGCGTTGTTTTAAGGGAAGCTTTCTTT
TRBV5-1,TRBD2,TRBJ2-7,-,CASSLRLAGASYEQYF,TGCGCCAGCAGCTTAAGACTAGCGGGGGCTTCCTACGAGCAGTACTTC
TRBV19,-,TRBJ1-1,-,CASSMEVPGRRNTEAFF,TGTGCCAGTAGTATGGAGGTCCCGGGACGGAGGAACACTGAAGCTTTCTTT